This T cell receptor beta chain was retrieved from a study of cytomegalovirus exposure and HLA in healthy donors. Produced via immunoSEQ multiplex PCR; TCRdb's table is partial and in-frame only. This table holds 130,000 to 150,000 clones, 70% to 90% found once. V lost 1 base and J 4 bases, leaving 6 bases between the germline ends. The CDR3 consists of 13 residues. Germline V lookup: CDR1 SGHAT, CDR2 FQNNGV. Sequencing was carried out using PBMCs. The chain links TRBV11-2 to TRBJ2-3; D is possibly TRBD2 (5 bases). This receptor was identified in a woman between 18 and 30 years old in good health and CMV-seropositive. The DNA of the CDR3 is TGTGCCAGCAGCTTAGCGGGGTCAGATACGCAGTATTTT. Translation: CASSLAGSDTQYF.